Listed below are T cell receptor beta chains from one sample, sequenced in a study of blood T cell repertoires in COVID-19. Sequencing used immunoSEQ multiplex PCR; TCRdb keeps in-frame clones, though not all of them. The table lists roughly 75,000 clones, around 88% of them singletons. Sequencing input: peripheral blood. The receptors were sampled from a man older than 75 with COVID-19, enrolled during active disease. The CDR3 runs from the conserved cysteine through the conserved F or W. The order of the fields is V gene, J gene, CDR3 protein.

v_call: TRBV6-1; j_call: TRBJ1-6; cdr3_aa: CASSEWQGAKNSPLHF
v_call: TRBV3-1/TRBV3-2; j_call: TRBJ2-2; cdr3_aa: CASSAHRGAGELFF
v_call: TRBV6-2/TRBV6-3; j_call: TRBJ2-3; cdr3_aa: CASSSKRGPADTQYF
v_call: TRBV9; j_call: TRBJ2-3; cdr3_aa: CASSFRTGRATDTQYF
v_call: TRBV18; j_call: TRBJ1-5; cdr3_aa: CASSPQKEQPQHF
v_call: TRBV24-1; j_call: TRBJ2-1; cdr3_aa: CATSDPGRGGNEQFF
v_call: TRBV6-6; j_call: TRBJ2-1; cdr3_aa: CASSRFLGAGTAYSYNEQFF
v_call: TRBV9; j_call: TRBJ2-3; cdr3_aa: CASSVGHSTDTQYF
v_call: TRBV11-2; j_call: TRBJ1-2; cdr3_aa: CASSLGWGQGITNYGYTF
v_call: TRBV7-3; j_call: TRBJ2-1; cdr3_aa: CASSLTSTKGGQFF
v_call: TRBV11-3; j_call: TRBJ2-2; cdr3_aa: CASTANTGELFF
v_call: TRBV5-1; j_call: TRBJ1-6; cdr3_aa: CASSLAGQGRSPLHF
v_call: TRBV6-5; j_call: TRBJ2-5; cdr3_aa: CASSRGGAGVETQYF
v_call: TRBV6-1; j_call: TRBJ1-4; cdr3_aa: CASSETGRANEKLFF
v_call: TRBV3-1/TRBV3-2; j_call: TRBJ2-3; cdr3_aa: CASSQEGSDTDTQYF
v_call: TRBV4-3; j_call: TRBJ1-2; cdr3_aa: CASSQDLQGDHGYTF
v_call: TRBV5-6; j_call: TRBJ1-1; cdr3_aa: CASSGFPGAAFF
v_call: TRBV6-5; j_call: TRBJ1-1; cdr3_aa: CASRGTGWTTEAFF
v_call: TRBV2; j_call: TRBJ2-5; cdr3_aa: CASSERTPPEETQYF
v_call: TRBV3-1/TRBV3-2; j_call: TRBJ1-2; cdr3_aa: CAPDRGQRGYTF
v_call: TRBV29-1; j_call: TRBJ2-1; cdr3_aa: CSVVGGGEQFF
v_call: TRBV19; j_call: TRBJ2-1; cdr3_aa: CASSMGLTSYNEQFF
v_call: TRBV10-3; j_call: TRBJ1-5; cdr3_aa: CAISGFGGNQPQHF
v_call: TRBV9; j_call: TRBJ2-3; cdr3_aa: CASSVAGTDTQYF
v_call: TRBV7-6; j_call: TRBJ2-2; cdr3_aa: CASSLGAGTGLTGELFF
v_call: TRBV9; j_call: TRBJ1-4; cdr3_aa: CASSLHAANEKLFF
v_call: TRBV3-1/TRBV3-2; j_call: TRBJ1-1; cdr3_aa: CASSGQGRTEAFF
v_call: TRBV12-3/TRBV12-4; j_call: TRBJ1-4; cdr3_aa: CASSYGNEKLFF
v_call: TRBV3-1/TRBV3-2; j_call: TRBJ2-1; cdr3_aa: CASSQDSGTSGSASEQFF
v_call: TRBV7-2; j_call: TRBJ1-3; cdr3_aa: CASSLDSLSGNTIYF
v_call: TRBV7-9; j_call: TRBJ2-3; cdr3_aa: CASSLGLADSTDTQYF
v_call: TRBV12-3/TRBV12-4; j_call: TRBJ1-5; cdr3_aa: CASSPRQDQPQHF
v_call: TRBV27; j_call: TRBJ1-4; cdr3_aa: CASRLRDTANEKLFF
v_call: TRBV28; j_call: TRBJ1-4; cdr3_aa: CASSLRGNPTNEKLFF
v_call: TRBV4-3; j_call: TRBJ2-2; cdr3_aa: CASSQDIAGRTGELFF
v_call: TRBV6-2/TRBV6-3; j_call: TRBJ1-2; cdr3_aa: CASSGGYSYGYTF
v_call: TRBV4-3; j_call: TRBJ1-5; cdr3_aa: CASSQLPPVSRGNQPQHF
v_call: TRBV5-4; j_call: TRBJ2-5; cdr3_aa: CASSHASGRETQYF
v_call: TRBV12-3/TRBV12-4; j_call: TRBJ2-2; cdr3_aa: CASSFSAGELFF
v_call: TRBV5-4; j_call: TRBJ2-7; cdr3_aa: CASSLEGASYEQYF
v_call: TRBV10-2; j_call: TRBJ2-5; cdr3_aa: CASSRGRFETQYF
v_call: TRBV2; j_call: TRBJ1-2; cdr3_aa: CASSGNRGEGYTF
v_call: TRBV5-6; j_call: TRBJ2-5; cdr3_aa: CASSARQGTQTQYF
v_call: TRBV6-5; j_call: TRBJ2-5; cdr3_aa: CASSLRVQETQYF
v_call: TRBV27; j_call: TRBJ1-2; cdr3_aa: CASSSGGNYGYTF
v_call: TRBV5-6; j_call: TRBJ2-5; cdr3_aa: CASSLFPQETQYF
v_call: TRBV6-4; j_call: TRBJ2-3; cdr3_aa: CASSVSNTDTQYF
v_call: TRBV18; j_call: TRBJ2-6; cdr3_aa: CASSPQPTGSSGANVLTF
v_call: TRBV19; j_call: TRBJ2-1; cdr3_aa: CASSIVGGYNEQFF
v_call: TRBV5-5; j_call: TRBJ1-1; cdr3_aa: CASSSMGGNTEAFF
v_call: TRBV5-4; j_call: TRBJ2-6; cdr3_aa: CASSSQGAGANVLTF
v_call: TRBV27; j_call: TRBJ2-5; cdr3_aa: CASSLFPFSGGPPQETQYF
v_call: TRBV6-5; j_call: TRBJ1-1; cdr3_aa: CASSNLDRTTEAFF
v_call: TRBV2; j_call: TRBJ2-2; cdr3_aa: CASSPGGFSGELFF
v_call: TRBV7-9; j_call: TRBJ1-2; cdr3_aa: CASSLGQGPLHGYTF
v_call: TRBV3-1/TRBV3-2; j_call: TRBJ1-1; cdr3_aa: CASSRTGLTEAFF
v_call: TRBV5-1; j_call: TRBJ2-2; cdr3_aa: CASSKGQMNTGELFF
v_call: TRBV5-1; j_call: TRBJ2-3; cdr3_aa: CASSLRTGGRDTQYF
v_call: TRBV11-2; j_call: TRBJ1-2; cdr3_aa: CASSRTEIRYGYTF
v_call: TRBV13; j_call: TRBJ2-7; cdr3_aa: CASSPSRVGGEKKQYF